This T cell receptor (beta chain) was observed in a study of T-cell memory formation after mild COVID-19. UMIs and sample barcodes were carried by the TCR alpha and TCR beta cDNA libraries that 5'RACE produced using constant-segment primers. MiXCR was run by TCRdb on the 5' RACE reads, yielding one entry per CDR3 protein. The sample carries about 560,000 distinct CDR3 sequences, approximately 15% recorded once. Overall study findings and caveats: Day 37-peaking second-wave clones had unconfirmed SARS-CoV-2 specificity.

This clonotype has a handful of counts. The antigen remains undetermined. Looked up from germline, CDR1 is MGHRA and CDR2 is YSYEKL. The CDR3 totals 16 residues. V was pared by 2 bases and J by 1 base, with 14 bases between. Material for sequencing was PBMCs or a T cell subset sorted from them (not recorded which). The clonotype was recovered from an adult woman who had mild COVID-19 (a few samples of this study predate the infection). Cell type and time point are not known. This sequence joins TRBV4-1 and TRBJ1-1; the D gene is possibly TRBD1 (5 bases). The CDR3 reads CASSQLSGKANTEAFF. The DNA of the CDR3 is TGCGCCAGCAGCCAATTGTCAGGGAAGGCGAACACTGAAGCTTTCTTT.